What follows describes a single TCR beta chain. No cognate antigen has been identified for it. One base away there is no much larger clone; base qualities are not given. This sample is part of a study of PD-1 blockade in classical Hodgkin lymphoma (dated by TCRdb to about 2020). Turning to the overall study: Nivolumab dosing was 3 mg/kg intravenously every 2 weeks, continuing until either disease progression or unacceptable toxicity. To define a peripheral blood immune signature of response to PD-1 blockade in classical Hodgkin lymphoma, the study combined TCR beta sequencing with CyTOF. Paper-wide results and their limitations: Among trial patients, those achieving complete response had baseline diversity similar to that of newly diagnosed patients, while diversity was significantly lower in partial responders and progressors. Lower diversity was observed in patients in whom nivolumab was started less than 1 year after ASCT, and these patients were excluded from later analyses so that confounding by immune reconstitution would be avoided. Newly diagnosed patients were reported to have lower baseline TCR diversity than healthy donors, and relapsed/refractory patients were reported to have lower baseline TCR diversity still. Only a single clinical trial cohort was studied, and what caused the repertoire differences, possibly disease activity or prior therapy, remained undefined. CD4+ but not CD8+ TCR diversity rose significantly by C4D1 (p=0.0027 vs p=0.16), most apparent in complete responders (p=0.02).

From the cysteine up to the phenylalanine, the CDR3 has a length of 14 residues. Only the CDR3 DNA stays, 42 bases, in frame from base 1. After removal of 4 bases from V and 8 bases from J, the junction retains 9 bases not matched to a gene. The germline V gene supplies CDR1 MNHNS and CDR2 SASEGT. The sample's time point, from its label and the paper: cycle 2 day 1 (C2D1) of nivolumab. Every trial patient had relapsed after autologous stem cell transplantation, and cohorts A, B and C differed in prior brentuximab vedotin exposure. The trial cohort was composed of approximately 60 patients with relapsed/refractory classical Hodgkin lymphoma, for whom complete response, partial response or progressive disease was recorded as best overall response. Single-agent nivolumab was administered to trial patients in the multi-cohort phase II CheckMate 205 trial. An independent review committee assessed best overall response by applying the 2007 International Working Group response criteria. Trial PBMCs were collected immediately before nivolumab initiation (C1D1) and during therapy at cycle 2 day 1 and cycle 4 day 1. Peripheral blood was collected in 8 mL Vacutainer Cell Preparation Tubes, from which PBMCs were isolated by centrifugation and then cryopreserved.

The Qiagen DNeasy kit was used to extract genomic DNA both from unsorted PBMCs and from the negatively selected CD4+ and CD8+ fractions. TCR beta CDR3 regions were subjected to amplification by immunoSEQ multiplex PCR with primers that anneal to V and J segments. Amplification bias was minimized using a synthetic immune receptor repertoire, and residual bias was removed computationally after sequencing. As for how the authors treated the data: Repertoire diversity was quantified as the Shannon entropy index using custom Python scripts. The unsorted, CD4+ and CD8+ repertoires were each analyzed separately, with the exception of combined analyses, where CD4+ and CD8+ sequences were merged in silico. A clone was considered expanded if an increase in frequency of at least 2-fold after treatment relative to C1D1 was found, and a pseudocount of 0.5 was applied to clones undetected at baseline. Clones with 0 or 1 copy at C1D1 were classified as singleton clones, and clones with 2 or more copies were classified as non-singleton clones. Clones expanded in unsorted samples were labelled as CD4+, CD8+ or unknown by matching protein sequences in sorted samples from the same patient. Wilcoxon tests were applied to paired samples to test diversity changes from C1D1 to C4D1. Not all clones reach the TCRdb copy of this immuneACCESS table, which keeps in-frame sequences only. Checked studies attribute under half of the gap to unresolved V genes and leave the rest unexplained. The V and J calls and the clone size are those of that table, but D and trimming were determined from the DNA. The sample records approximately 90,000 clones, approximately 91% of which are singletons. 2.6% of the sample lies in the top ten.

This material consisted of peripheral blood mononuclear cells (PBMCs), taken before the second cycle of nivolumab. The chain is encoded by TRBV6-1 joined to TRBJ1-2; 8 bases in between match TRBD1. The receptor was isolated from a human donor with classical Hodgkin lymphoma. This receptor carries the CDR3 CASSAEGQAGGYTF. The nucleotide sequence reads as follows: TGTGCCAGCAGTGCAGAGGGACAGGCGGGCGGCTACACCTTC.